This record covers a single T cell receptor (beta chain). Its antigen is not identified. These data are taken from a study of monozygotic twins with inflammatory bowel disease. Overall study results and limits: IBD-affected twins scored below their healthy co-twins in TCRbeta diversity (inverse Simpson).

Reanalyzing the 5' RACE reads, TCRdb keeps one entry per CDR3 protein, without DNA. The sample table includes some 200,000 distinct CDR3 sequences. The CDR3 runs 12 residues. This chain uses TRBV12-3 or TRBV12-4 with TRBJ1-1; the TCRdb call, TRBD1, lacks DNA for checking. The receptor comes from a human donor with ulcerative colitis or Crohn's disease, or a healthy co-twin of an affected twin (not recorded which). The specimen was blood. The CDR3 spells CASSLNRGRAFF.